This record looks at one T cell receptor beta chain sequence and its context. V shed 3 bases and J shed 1 base, with 10 bases lying between them. This CDR3 is built from 14 residues. Per the germline V gene, CDR1 is SGHRS and CDR2 is YFSETQ. These data originate in a study of blood T cell repertoires in COVID-19. As for the study in general: Acute-phase and convalescent COVID-19 samples originated in the United States, Italy and Spain. Nucleic acid was either cDNA or gDNA, and it came from T cells, B-cell-depleted T cells, or PBMCs.

Libraries were prepared by immunoSEQ multiplex PCR; TCRdb keeps only in-frame clonotypes and omits some of them. This table holds 250,000 or so clones, 75% to 90% found once. The sample taken for sequencing was peripheral blood. This sequence originates from a man aged 25-45 years with active or convalescent COVID-19. The chain joins TRBV5-1 to TRBJ1-1; D might be TRBD1 (5 bases). The chain's CDR3 is CASSSDGANTEAFF. The CDR3 DNA follows: TGCGCCAGCAGCTCGGATGGGGCGAACACTGAAGCTTTCTTT.